This T cell receptor (beta chain) was recorded in a study of CD8 T cells in Susac syndrome (dated by TCRdb to between 2018 and 2020). Describing the broader study: Repertoire sequencing was used to test whether CD8+ T cell activation and differentiation in Susac syndrome was antigen driven. What the study reported, not specific to this receptor: The number of individuals in the TCR sequencing and HLA analysis was recognized as being relatively small.

With regard to this clonotype: There is no known antigen for this receptor. Base qualities are missing; no much larger clone stands one base away.

The germline V gene specifies SGHTA as CDR1 and FQGNSA as CDR2. Inclusive of the bounding cysteine and phenylalanine, the CDR3 is 14 residues long. Just CDR3 DNA is preserved here, 42 bases in frame from base 1. Between the V and J ends, shortened by 5 bases and 6 bases respectively, the junction contains 17 bases. Peripheral blood CD8+ and CD4+ T cells from healthy donors, Susac syndrome patients and multiple sclerosis patients were profiled by high-throughput TCR beta sequencing. Healthy donors were age- and sex-matched controls. Bulk CD8+ and CD4+ T cells were purified by magnetic negative isolation, while CD8+ TEMRA cells were enriched using FACS. Blood was drawn into EDTA tubes, processed within 24 hours, and PBMCs were isolated by density gradient centrifugation. PBMCs intended for TCR sequencing were frozen in liquid nitrogen and were later thawed in a 37 degrees C water bath. The sorted or isolated CD4+, CD8+ and CD8+ TEMRA cells had a purity of 90% or higher.

RNA was extracted with the RNeasy kit and about 0.5 to 1 ug was reverse transcribed using random hexamers. The immunoSEQ multiplex PCR assay, which covers 54 Vbeta and 13 Jbeta segments, was used to amplify TCR beta CDR3 regions. PCR amplification bias was corrected using a synthetic template baseline for primer optimization and computational correction. On the study's bioinformatics: Only productive sequences were kept, with reads annotated to V, D and J genes according to IMGT and analyzed in immunoSEQ Analyzer. Clonality was computed as one minus Shannon entropy normalized by log2 of the number of productive unique sequences. Public and private clones were assessed among the 100 most prevalent clones of each patient and control. A clone was defined as Susac-specific if it was absent from the healthy and MS cohorts, from some 980 published viral clones and from other ImmuneACCESS disease sequences. In-frame beta chains were kept once TCRdb had trimmed the public reads at Q25 with fastp and called clones with MiXCR. Entries that share a CDR3 protein sequence are merged under the most common genes and DNA. These V and J calls derive from TCRdb rather than the authors' analysis. A total of more than 150,000 distinct CDR3 sequences appear in this sample, roughly nine tenths of them only once. The top ten hold roughly 0.08% of the sample.

The specimen was CD4+ T cells from PBMCs. This TCR was recovered from a human donor in good health. The chain links TRBV7-2 with TRBJ2-7; D gene: possibly TRBD1, on 5 matching bases. The DNA sequence is TGTGCCAGCAGCCCAGAAAGGCCAGGGCGCGAGCAGTACTTC. This translates into CASSPERPGREQYF.